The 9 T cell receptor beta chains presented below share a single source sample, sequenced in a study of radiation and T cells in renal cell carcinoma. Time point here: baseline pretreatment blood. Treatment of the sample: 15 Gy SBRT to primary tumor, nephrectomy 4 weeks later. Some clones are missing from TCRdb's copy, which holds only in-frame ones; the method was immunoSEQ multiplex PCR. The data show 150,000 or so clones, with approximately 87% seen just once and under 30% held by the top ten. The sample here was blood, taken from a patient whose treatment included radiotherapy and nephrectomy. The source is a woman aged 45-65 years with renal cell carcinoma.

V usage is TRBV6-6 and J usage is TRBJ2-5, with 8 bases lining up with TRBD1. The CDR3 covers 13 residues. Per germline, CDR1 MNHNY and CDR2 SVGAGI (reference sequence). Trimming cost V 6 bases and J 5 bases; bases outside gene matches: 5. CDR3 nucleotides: TGTGCCAGCAGAACGACAGGGGTGGAGACCCAGTACTTC. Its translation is CASRTTGVETQYF.

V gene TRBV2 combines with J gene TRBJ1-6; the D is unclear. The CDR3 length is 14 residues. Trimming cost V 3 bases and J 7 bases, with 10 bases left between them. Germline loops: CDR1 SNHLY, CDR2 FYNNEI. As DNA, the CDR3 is TGTGCCAGCAGTGACCTTGACGTGAATTCACCCCTCCACTTT. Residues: CASSDLDVNSPLHF.

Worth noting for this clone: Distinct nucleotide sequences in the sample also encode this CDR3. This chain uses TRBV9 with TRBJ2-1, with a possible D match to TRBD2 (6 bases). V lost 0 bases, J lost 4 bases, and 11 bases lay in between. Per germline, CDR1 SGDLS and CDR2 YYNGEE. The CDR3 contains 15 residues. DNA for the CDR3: TGTGCCAGCAGCGTAGCCCCGAGCGGGTACAATGAGCAGTTCTTC. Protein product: CASSVAPSGYNEQFF.

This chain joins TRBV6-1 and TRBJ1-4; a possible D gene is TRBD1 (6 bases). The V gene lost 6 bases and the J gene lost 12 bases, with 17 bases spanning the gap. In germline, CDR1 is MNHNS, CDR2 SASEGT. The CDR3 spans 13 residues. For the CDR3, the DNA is TGTGCCAGCAGCACAGGGACCAAAGGGGAACTGTTTTTT. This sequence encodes CASSTGTKGELFF.

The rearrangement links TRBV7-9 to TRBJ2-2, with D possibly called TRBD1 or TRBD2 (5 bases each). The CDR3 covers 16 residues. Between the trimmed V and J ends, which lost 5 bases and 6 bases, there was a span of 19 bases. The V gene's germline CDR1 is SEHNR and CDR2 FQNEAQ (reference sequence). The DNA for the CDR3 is TGTGCCAGCAGCCCGAGGGACCCCGGACGTCCCGGGGAGCTGTTTTTT. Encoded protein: CASSPRDPGRPGELFF.

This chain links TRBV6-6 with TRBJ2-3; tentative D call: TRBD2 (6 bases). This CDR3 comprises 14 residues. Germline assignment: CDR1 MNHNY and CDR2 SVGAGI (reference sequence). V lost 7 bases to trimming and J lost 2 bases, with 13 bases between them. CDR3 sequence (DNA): TGTGCCAGCACCCTGGGACTCTCCACAGATACGCAGTATTTT. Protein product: CASTLGLSTDTQYF.

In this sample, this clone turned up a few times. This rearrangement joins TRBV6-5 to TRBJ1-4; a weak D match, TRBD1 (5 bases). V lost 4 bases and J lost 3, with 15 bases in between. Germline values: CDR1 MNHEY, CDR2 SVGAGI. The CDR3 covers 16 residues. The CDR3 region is CASSSRGGSPNEKLFF. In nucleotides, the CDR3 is TGTGCCAGCAGTTCCCGGGGCGGGAGCCCTAATGAAAAACTGTTTTTT.

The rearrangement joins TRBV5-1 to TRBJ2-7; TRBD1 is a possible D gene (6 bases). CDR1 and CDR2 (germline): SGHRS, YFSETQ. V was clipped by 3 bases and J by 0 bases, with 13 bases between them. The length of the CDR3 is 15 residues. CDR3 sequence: CASSWTTGNSYEQYF. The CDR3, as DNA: TGCGCCAGCAGCTGGACGACAGGAAACTCCTACGAGCAGTACTTC. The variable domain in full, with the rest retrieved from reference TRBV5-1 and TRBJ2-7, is KAGVTQTPRYLIKTRGQQVTLSCSPISGHRSVSWYQQTPGQGLQFLFEYFSETQRNKGNFPGRFSGRQFSNSRSEMNVSTLELGDSALYLCASSWTTGNSYEQYFGPGTRLTVT.

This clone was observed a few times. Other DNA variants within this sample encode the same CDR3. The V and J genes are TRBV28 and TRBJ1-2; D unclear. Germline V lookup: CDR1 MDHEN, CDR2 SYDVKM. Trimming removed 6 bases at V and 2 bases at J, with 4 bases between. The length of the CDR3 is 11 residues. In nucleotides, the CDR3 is TGTGCCAGCAGCTTGAACTATGGCTACACCTTC. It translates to CASSLNYGYTF.